One and the same sample provided the 10 T cell receptor beta chains below, sequenced in a study of beta chain features in type 1 diabetes. TCRB transcripts that were expressed got sequenced, as all of the isolated RNA had been reverse transcribed. Profiling relied on immunoSEQ multiplex PCR, and the TCRdb table lists in-frame clones only, not all of them. The sample lists roughly 370,000 clones, more than 11% occurring once. The sample consisted of naive CD4+ T cells from blood. These receptors came from a man aged 30 to 45 in good health.

This clone came up a few times. The chain couples TRBV18 to TRBJ2-5; D unclear. This CDR3 has 11 amino acids. V was trimmed by 3 bases and J by 5 bases, leaving 4 bases between them. The germline gives CDR1 KGHSH, CDR2 LQKENI. CDR3 DNA: TGTGCCAGCTCACCTCCTGAGACCCAGTACTTC. Translation gives CASSPPETQYF.

This chain uses TRBV11-2 with TRBJ2-1; no clear D. Trimming left V 1 base short and J 10 bases short, with 11 bases between. CDR3 size: 13 residues. The germline CDR1 and CDR2 sequences are SGHAT and FQNNGV. The DNA for the CDR3 is TGTGCCAGCAGCTTAGCTGGGTTTAACGAGCAGTTCTTC. Its translation is CASSLAGFNEQFF.

This clone was counted between two and nine times. This chain connects TRBV7-8 to TRBJ2-2; the D is unclear. Germline assignment: CDR1 SGHVS and CDR2 FQNEAQ. Trimming pared 6 bases from V and 8 bases from J, leaving 7 bases between. The CDR3 runs 11 residues. CDR3 sequence reads: CASRGSGELFF. CDR3 coding DNA: TGTGCCAGCAGGGGGTCAGGGGAGCTGTTTTTT.

The chain links TRBV2 to TRBJ1-1, with D hard to call. CDR1 is SNHLY, CDR2 FYNNEI, per germline. The V gene lost 7 bases and the J gene lost 6 bases, with 18 bases spanning the gap. The CDR3 is 14 amino acids. The CDR3 nucleotides are TGTGCCAGCACAGGAAGCAGGCCCTCCGCTGAAGCTTTCTTT. It codes for CASTGSRPSAEAFF.

CDR3 sequence reads: CASSYSRDFHEQYF. Here the CDR3 DNA reads TGTGCCAGCAGTTACTCGAGAGATTTCCACGAGCAGTACTTC. The V gene is TRBV6-5, the J gene TRBJ2-7; D call uncertain. V lost 0 bases and J lost 5, with 11 bases in between. The CDR3 covers 14 residues. Germline CDR1 MNHEY, CDR2 SVGAGI.

This clone was counted a few times. This chain links TRBV19 with TRBJ2-1; tentatively, D is TRBD1 or TRBD2 (5 bases each). CDR3 length: 11 residues. CDR1 is LNHDA, CDR2 SQIVND, per germline (reference sequence). The V and J ends lost 5 bases and 12 bases respectively, with 11 bases between them. CDR3 DNA: TGTGCCAGTAGTTCTGGGACGTGGCAGTTCTTC. Its translation: CASSSGTWQFF.

The V and J genes are TRBV7-6 and TRBJ2-1; D gene unclear. The CDR3 covers 13 residues. V was cut by 1 base and J by 6 bases, with 7 bases left in between. Looked up from germline, CDR1 is SGHVS and CDR2 is FNYEAQ. The CDR3 loop reads CASSLGGLNEQFF. The CDR3 region has the DNA TGTGCCAGCAGCTTAGGTGGGCTCAATGAGCAGTTCTTC. The full variable domain, completed using reference TRBV7-6 and TRBJ2-1, is GAGVSQSPRYKVTKRGQDVALRCDPISGHVSLYWYRQALGQGPEFLTYFNYEAQQDKSGLPNDRFSAERPEGSISTLTIQRTEQRDSAMYRCASSLGGLNEQFFGPGTRLTVL.

This clone appeared a few times. A clone one base away is much larger, so this may be a read error. The rearrangement uses TRBV7-9 and TRBJ2-3, with D hard to call. V was shortened by 7 bases and J by 2 bases, with 4 bases between the two germline ends. Germline V gives CDR1 SEHNR, CDR2 FQNEAQ (reference sequence). This CDR3 spans 11 amino acids. The CDR3 region has the DNA TGTGCCAGCACCTACACAGATACGCAGTATTTT. This encodes CASTYTDTQYF. Drawing the rest from reference TRBV7-9 and TRBJ2-3, the complete variable domain is DTGVSQNPRHKITKRGQNVTFRCDPISEHNRLYWYRQTLGQGPEFLTYFQNEAQLEKSRLLSDRFSAERPKGSFSTLEIQRTEQGDSAMYLCASTYTDTQYFGPGTRLTVL.

The rearrangement links TRBV7-2 to TRBJ2-3, with D tentatively TRBD2 (6 bases). Germline V gene lookup returns CDR1 SGHTA and CDR2 FQGNSA. This CDR3 region has 15 residues. V lost 4 bases and J lost 4, with 15 bases in between. CDR3 sequence: CASSSTRDSPDTQYF. CDR3 bases: TGTGCCAGCAGCTCGACTCGGGACTCACCAGATACGCAGTATTTT.

The CDR3: CASSRDGVTIGYTF. CDR3 in DNA: TGTGCCAGCAGCAGAGACGGTGTCACTATCGGCTACACCTTC. The J gene is TRBJ1-2, the V gene TRBV7-9; D is unresolved. The CDR3 covers 14 residues. CDR1 is SEHNR, CDR2 FQNEAQ, per germline (reference sequence). V shed 5 bases and J shed 8 bases, with 18 bases lying between them.